This T cell receptor (beta chain) was sequenced in a study of cytomegalovirus exposure and HLA in healthy donors. Study-wide context: The same platform was used for the 100 to 150 validation repertoires as for the approximately 630 first-cohort repertoires, as reported in a later analysis.

Study-wide findings and caveats: CMV antigen specificity was confirmed in vitro for a few CMV-associated chains. The listing of roughly 160 TCR beta chains classed them as cytomegalovirus-associated.

Per the germline V gene, CDR1 is MNHNS and CDR2 is SASEGT. V was clipped by 5 bases and J by 0 bases; unmatched bases: 4. The CDR3 totals 15 residues. With regard to this clone: Its antigen is still unknown.

Produced via immunoSEQ multiplex PCR; TCRdb's table is partial and in-frame only. The sample shows about 49,000 clones, 85% to 95% of them seen only once. These donors were members of the roughly 120-subject validation cohort, a group separate from the roughly 700-subject first cohort. The specimen was PBMCs. The chain joins TRBV6-1 to TRBJ2-1; 7 bases fit TRBD1. The source is a woman between 18 and 29 years old in good health and CMV-seropositive. The CDR3 spells CASSFYRGSYNEQFF. In nucleotides, the CDR3 is TGTGCCAGCAGTTTCTACAGGGGCTCCTACAATGAGCAGTTCTTC.